This T cell receptor beta chain derives from a study of T-cell memory formation after mild COVID-19. Points on this clonotype: Its specificity is unknown.

Constant-segment primers served in 5'RACE that generated TCR alpha and TCR beta cDNA libraries bearing sample barcodes and UMIs. Each CDR3 protein is one row after TCRdb ran MiXCR on the 5' RACE reads. The sample includes about 560,000 distinct CDR3 sequences, roughly 20% of them seen just once. Deletions cut 3 bases from V and 1 base from J, with 9 bases between. Germline CDR1 DFQATT, CDR2 SNEGSKA (reference sequence). The CDR3 loop spans 13 amino acids. Study-level points and caveats: Cross-reactive memory appears to have joined, as suggested by some responding clones showing up in pre-infection memory.

The V call is TRBV20-1, the J call TRBJ1-1; D is uncertain. The receptor was derived from an adult woman who had mild COVID-19 (a few samples of this study predate the infection). Cell type and time point are not known. Sequenced: PBMCs or a T cell subset sorted from them (not recorded which). The CDR3: CSARKQPNTEAFF. The CDR3 nucleotides read TGCAGTGCTAGGAAACAGCCGAACACTGAAGCTTTCTTT.